Here is one T cell receptor beta chain with its context. This specimen belongs to a study of shared clonotypes between healthy human individuals. Trimming shortened V by 5 bases and J by 2 bases, and 13 bases separated the two germline ends. Germline loops: CDR1 SGHAT, CDR2 FQNNGV. The CDR3 runs to 14 residues. Here immunoSEQ multiplex PCR was the method, and the copy in TCRdb shows in-frame clones only, minus some. The table records more than 2 million clones, around 93% of them present only once. The naive CD8 fraction comprised CD45RO-negative cells positively selected for CCR7 and excluded terminally differentiated effector memory CD45RA+ cells.

The sequenced sample consisted of naive CD8+ T cells from PBMCs. The TCR sequence derives from a man between 18 and 29 years old in good health. Some clones in this sample may be carry-over from other donors' samples. This sequence joins TRBV11-2 and TRBJ2-7, with a weak D call TRBD1 (6 bases). CDR3 protein: CASSTRTVTYEQYF. DNA for the CDR3: TGTGCCAGCAGCACCAGGACAGTGACCTACGAGCAGTACTTC.